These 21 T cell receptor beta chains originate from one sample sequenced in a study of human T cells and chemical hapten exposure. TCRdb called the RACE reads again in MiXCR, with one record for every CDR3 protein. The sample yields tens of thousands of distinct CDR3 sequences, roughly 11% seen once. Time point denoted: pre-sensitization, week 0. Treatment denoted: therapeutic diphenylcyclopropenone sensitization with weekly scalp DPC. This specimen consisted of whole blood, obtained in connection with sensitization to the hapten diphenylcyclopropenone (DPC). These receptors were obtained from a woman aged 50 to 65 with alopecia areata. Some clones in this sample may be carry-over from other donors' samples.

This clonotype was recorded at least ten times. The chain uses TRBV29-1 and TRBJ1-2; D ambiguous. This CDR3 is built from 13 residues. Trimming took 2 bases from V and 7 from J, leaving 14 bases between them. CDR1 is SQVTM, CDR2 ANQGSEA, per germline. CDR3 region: CSVEFAVLRGYTF. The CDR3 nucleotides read TGCAGCGTTGAATTCGCGGTTCTACGTGGCTACACCTTC.

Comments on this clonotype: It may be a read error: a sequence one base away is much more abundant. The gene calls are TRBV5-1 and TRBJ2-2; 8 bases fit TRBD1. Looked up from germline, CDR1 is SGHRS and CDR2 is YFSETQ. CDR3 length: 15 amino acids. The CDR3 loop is CTSSLDRAGTGELFF. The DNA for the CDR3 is TGCACCAGCAGCTTGGACAGGGCTGGCACCGGGGAGCTGTTTTTT. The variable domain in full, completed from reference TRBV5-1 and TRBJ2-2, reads KAGVTQTPRYLIKTRGQQVTLSCSPISGHRSVSWYQQTPGQGLQFLFEYFSETQRNKGNFPGRFSGRQFSNSRSEMNVSTLELGDSALYLCTSSLDRAGTGELFFGEGSRLTVL.

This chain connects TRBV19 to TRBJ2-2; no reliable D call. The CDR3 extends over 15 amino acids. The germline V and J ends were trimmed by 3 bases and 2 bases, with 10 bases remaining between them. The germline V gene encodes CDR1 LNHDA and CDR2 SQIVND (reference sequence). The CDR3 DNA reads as TGTGCCAGTAGTATTTCGCCCTATAACACCGGGGAGCTGTTTTTT. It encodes CASSISPYNTGELFF.

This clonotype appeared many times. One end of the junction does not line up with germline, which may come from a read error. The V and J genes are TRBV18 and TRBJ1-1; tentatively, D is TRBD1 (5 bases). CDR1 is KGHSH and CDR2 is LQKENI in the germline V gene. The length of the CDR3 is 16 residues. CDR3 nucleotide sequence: TGTGCCAGCTCACCCTCTTTGGGGATGTCAGGGCTAACCTTTTCCTTT. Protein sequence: CASSPSLGMSGLTFSF.

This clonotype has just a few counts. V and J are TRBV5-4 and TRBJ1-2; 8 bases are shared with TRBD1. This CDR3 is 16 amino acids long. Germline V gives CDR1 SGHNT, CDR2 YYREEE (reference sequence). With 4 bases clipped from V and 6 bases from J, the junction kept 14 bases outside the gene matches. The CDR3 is CASSPAGNRGLHGYTF. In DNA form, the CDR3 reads TGTGCCAGCAGCCCCGCCGGGAACAGGGGGTTGCATGGCTACACCTTC.

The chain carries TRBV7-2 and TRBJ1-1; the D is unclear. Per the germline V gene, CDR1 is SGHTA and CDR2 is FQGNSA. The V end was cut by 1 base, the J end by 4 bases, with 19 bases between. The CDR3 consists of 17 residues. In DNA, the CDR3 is TGTGCCAGCAGCTTAGTATTTGGCGGTCAACCAGGCACTGAAGCTTTCTTT. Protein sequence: CASSLVFGGQPGTEAFF. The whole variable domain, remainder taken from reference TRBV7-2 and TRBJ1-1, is GAGVSQSPSNKVTEKGKDVELRCDPISGHTALYWYRQSLGQGLEFLIYFQGNSAPDKSGLPSDRFSAERTGGSVSTLTIQRTQQEDSAVYLCASSLVFGGQPGTEAFFGQGTRLTVV.

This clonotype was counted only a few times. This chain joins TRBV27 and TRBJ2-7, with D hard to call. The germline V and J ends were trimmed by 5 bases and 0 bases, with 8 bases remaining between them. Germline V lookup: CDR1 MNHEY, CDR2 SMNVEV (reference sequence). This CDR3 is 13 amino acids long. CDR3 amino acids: CASSAGYSYEQYF. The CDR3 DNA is TGTGCCAGCAGTGCAGGCTACTCCTACGAGCAGTACTTC.

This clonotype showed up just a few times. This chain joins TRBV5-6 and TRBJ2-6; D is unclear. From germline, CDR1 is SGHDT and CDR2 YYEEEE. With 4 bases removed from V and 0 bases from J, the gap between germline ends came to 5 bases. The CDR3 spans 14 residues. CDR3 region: CASSEVSGANVLTF. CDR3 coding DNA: TGTGCCAGCAGCGAGGTCTCTGGGGCCAACGTCCTGACTTTC.

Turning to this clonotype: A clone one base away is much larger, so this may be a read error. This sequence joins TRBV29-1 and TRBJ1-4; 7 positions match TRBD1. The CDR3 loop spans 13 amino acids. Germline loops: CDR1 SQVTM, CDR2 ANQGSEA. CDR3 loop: CSAGTASNDKLFF. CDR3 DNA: TGCAGCGCAGGGACAGCCAGTAATGATAAACTGTTTTTT.

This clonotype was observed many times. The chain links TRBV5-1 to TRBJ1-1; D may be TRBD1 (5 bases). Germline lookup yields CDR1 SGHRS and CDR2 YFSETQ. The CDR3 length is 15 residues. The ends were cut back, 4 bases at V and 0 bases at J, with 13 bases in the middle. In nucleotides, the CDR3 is TGCGCCAGCAGCCCACCCTCAGGGATGAACACTGAAGCTTTCTTT. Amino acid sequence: CASSPPSGMNTEAFF.

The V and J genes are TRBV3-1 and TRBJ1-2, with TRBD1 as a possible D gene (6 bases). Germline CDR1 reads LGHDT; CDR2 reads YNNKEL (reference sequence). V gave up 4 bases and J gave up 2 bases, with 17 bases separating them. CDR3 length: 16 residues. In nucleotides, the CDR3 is TGTGCCAGCAGCCCCAGGACAGTCCCCCCCAACTATGGCTACACCTTC. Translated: CASSPRTVPPNYGYTF.

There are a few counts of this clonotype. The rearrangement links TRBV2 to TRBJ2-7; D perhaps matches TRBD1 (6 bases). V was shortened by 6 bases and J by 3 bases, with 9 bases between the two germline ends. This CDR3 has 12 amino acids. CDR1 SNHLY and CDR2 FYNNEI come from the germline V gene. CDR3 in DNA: TGTGCCAGCAGCCGGGACAACTACGAGCAGTACTTC. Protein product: CASSRDNYEQYF. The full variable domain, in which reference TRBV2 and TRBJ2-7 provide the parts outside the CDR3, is EPEVTQTPSHQVTQMGQEVILRCVPISNHLYFYWYRQILGQKVEFLVSFYNNEISEKSEIFDDQFSVERPDGSNFTLKIRSTKLEDSAMYFCASSRDNYEQYFGPGTRLTVT.

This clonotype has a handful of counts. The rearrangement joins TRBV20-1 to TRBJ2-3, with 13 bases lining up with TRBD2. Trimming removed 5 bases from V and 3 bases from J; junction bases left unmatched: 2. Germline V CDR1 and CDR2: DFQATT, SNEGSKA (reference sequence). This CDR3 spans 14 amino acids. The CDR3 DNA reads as TGCAGTGCTGGGACTAGCGGGGTGACAGATACGCAGTATTTT. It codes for CSAGTSGVTDTQYF.

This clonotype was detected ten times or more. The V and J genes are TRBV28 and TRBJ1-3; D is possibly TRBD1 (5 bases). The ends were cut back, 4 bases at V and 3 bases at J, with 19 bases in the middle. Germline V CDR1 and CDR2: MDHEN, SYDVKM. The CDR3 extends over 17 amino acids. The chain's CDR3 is CASSSPLGGPGGNTIYF. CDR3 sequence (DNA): TGTGCCAGCAGTTCCCCTTTGGGGGGACCCGGTGGAAACACCATATATTTT. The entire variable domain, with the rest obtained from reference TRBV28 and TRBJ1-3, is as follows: DVKVTQSSRYLVKRTGEKVFLECVQDMDHENMFWYRQDPGLGLRLIYFSYDVKMKEKGDIPEGYSVSREKKERFSLILESASTNQTSMYLCASSSPLGGPGGNTIYFGEGSWLTVV.

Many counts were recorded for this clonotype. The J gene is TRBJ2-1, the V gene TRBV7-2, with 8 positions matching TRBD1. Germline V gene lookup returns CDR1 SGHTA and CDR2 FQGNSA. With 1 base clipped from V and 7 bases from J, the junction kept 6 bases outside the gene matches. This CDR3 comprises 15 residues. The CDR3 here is CASSLGQGRGNEQFF. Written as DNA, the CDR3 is TGTGCCAGCAGCTTAGGACAGGGGCGCGGGAATGAGCAGTTCTTC.

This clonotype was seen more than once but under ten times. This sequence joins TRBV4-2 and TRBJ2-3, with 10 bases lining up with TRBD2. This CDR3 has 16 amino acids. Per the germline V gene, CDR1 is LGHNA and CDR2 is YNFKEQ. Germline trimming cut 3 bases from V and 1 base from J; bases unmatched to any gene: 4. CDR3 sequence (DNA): TGTGCCAGCAGCCATACCGGGACTAGCGGCACAGATACGCAGTATTTT. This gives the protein CASSHTGTSGTDTQYF.

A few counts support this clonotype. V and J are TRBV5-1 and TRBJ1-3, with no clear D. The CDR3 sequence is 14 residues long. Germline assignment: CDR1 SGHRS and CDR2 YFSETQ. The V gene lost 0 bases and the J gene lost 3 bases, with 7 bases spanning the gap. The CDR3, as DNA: TGCGCCAGCAGCTTGGCCGGGTATGGAAACACCATATATTTT. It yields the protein CASSLAGYGNTIYF.

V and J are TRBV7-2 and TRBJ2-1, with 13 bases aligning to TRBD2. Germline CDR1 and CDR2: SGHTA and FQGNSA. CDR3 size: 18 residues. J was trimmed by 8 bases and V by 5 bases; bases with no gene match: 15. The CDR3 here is CASSLSYPGTSGNHEQFF. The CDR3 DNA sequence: TGTGCCAGCAGCCTTTCTTACCCCGGGACTAGCGGGAACCATGAGCAGTTCTTC.

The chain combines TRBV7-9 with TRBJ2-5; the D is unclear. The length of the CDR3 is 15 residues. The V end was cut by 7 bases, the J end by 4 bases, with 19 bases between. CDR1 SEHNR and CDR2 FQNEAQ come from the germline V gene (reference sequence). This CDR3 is CASMPNAFAGETQYF. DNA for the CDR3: TGTGCCAGCATGCCGAACGCGTTTGCCGGAGAGACCCAGTACTTC.

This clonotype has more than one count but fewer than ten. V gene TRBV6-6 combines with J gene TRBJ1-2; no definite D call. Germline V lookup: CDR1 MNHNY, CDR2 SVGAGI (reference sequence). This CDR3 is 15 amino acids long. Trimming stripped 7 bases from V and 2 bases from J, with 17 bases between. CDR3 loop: CASTNLGSMNYGYTF. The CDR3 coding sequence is TGTGCCAGCACTAACCTTGGCAGTATGAACTATGGCTACACCTTC.

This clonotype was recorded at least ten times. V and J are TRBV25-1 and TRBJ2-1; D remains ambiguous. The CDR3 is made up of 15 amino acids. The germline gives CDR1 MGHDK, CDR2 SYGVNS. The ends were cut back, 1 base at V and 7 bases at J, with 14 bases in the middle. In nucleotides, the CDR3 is TGTGCCAGCAGTGAATCAATAGCCTATCGAAATGAGCAGTTCTTC. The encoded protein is CASSESIAYRNEQFF.